Listed below are T cell receptor beta chains from one sample, sequenced in a study of shared clonotypes between healthy human individuals. Measured with immunoSEQ multiplex PCR; TCRdb has only the in-frame clones, and not every one. This sample carries under 2.5 million clones, 85% to 95% of them seen once, and the ten largest clones take roughly 0.34%. The specimen sequenced was naive CD4+ T cells from PBMCs. These receptors were obtained from a man aged 18 to 35 in good health. Some clones in this sample may be carry-over from other donors' samples. Each CDR3 is given with its conserved first and last residue. The D gene is left open where the match is weak. Clone size is stated in some rows and not others, as once, few, many or a class when expanded.

j_call	d_call	v_call	clone_size	cdr3_aa	cdr3_nt
TRBJ1-5	TRBD1	TRBV19	few	CASSTTGGRIAQHF	TGTGCCAGTAGTACAACAGGGGGGCGGATCGCCCAGCATTTT
TRBJ2-3	TRBD2	TRBV5-4	-	CASSSRTSGSQTDTQYF	TGTGCCAGCAGCTCAAGGACTAGCGGGAGCCAGACAGATACGCAGTATTTT
TRBJ2-7	TRBD1	TRBV10-3	-	CATTSEPGQGIYEQYF	TGTGCCACCACTTCAGAACCGGGACAGGGGATCTACGAGCAGTACTTC
TRBJ1-4	-	TRBV27	few	CASSFLGTFNEKLFF	TGTGCCAGCAGTTTTCTGGGCACCTTTAATGAAAAACTGTTTTTT
TRBJ2-3	-	TRBV5-1	-	CASAEFSTDTQYF	TGCGCCAGTGCCGAGTTTAGCACAGATACGCAGTATTTT
TRBJ2-1	-	TRBV20-1	few	CSAMYNEQFF	TGCAGTGCTATGTACAATGAGCAGTTCTTC
TRBJ2-7	-	TRBV28	-	CASSRPGALGEQYF	TGTGCCAGCAGCCGGCCGGGAGCTCTGGGCGAGCAGTACTTC
TRBJ2-3	-	TRBV7-6	-	CASSLQRSTDTQYF	TGTGCCAGCAGCTTGCAGCGGTCCACAGATACGCAGTATTTT
TRBJ2-5	-	TRBV29-1	-	CSVGVGVRETQYF	TGCAGCGTAGGGGTGGGAGTCCGTGAGACCCAGTACTTC
TRBJ2-1	TRBD2	TRBV5-8	-	CASSLVLAGFDEQFF	TGTGCCAGCAGCTTGGTGTTAGCGGGATTCGATGAGCAGTTCTTC
TRBJ1-1	-	TRBV5-5	-	CASSSPGFGETEAFF	TGTGCCAGCAGCTCCCCGGGCTTCGGGGAGACTGAAGCTTTCTTT
TRBJ2-2	TRBD1	TRBV28	-	CASSGQGWAPGELFF	TGTGCCAGCAGCGGACAGGGGTGGGCGCCCGGGGAGCTGTTTTTT
TRBJ2-5	TRBD1	TRBV18	-	CASSPQGAIQETQYF	TGTGCCAGCTCACCACAGGGGGCCATACAAGAGACCCAGTACTTC
TRBJ2-1	TRBD1	TRBV11-2	-	CASSLGTGGFDNEQFF	TGTGCCAGCAGCCTAGGGACAGGGGGCTTCGACAATGAGCAGTTCTTC
TRBJ2-7	-	TRBV7-9	-	CASSLPAGTGTYEQYF	TGTGCCAGCAGCTTGCCCGCTGGGACGGGAACCTACGAGCAGTACTTC
TRBJ2-3	-	TRBV5-1	-	CASSPGGYSTDTQYF	TGCGCCAGCAGCCCCGGAGGTTACAGCACAGATACGCAGTATTTT
TRBJ2-3	-	TRBV2	-	CASSASGGTDTQYF	TGTGCCAGCAGTGCTTCGGGAGGCACAGATACGCAGTATTTT
TRBJ2-5	TRBD2	TRBV10-3	-	CAISEGLAGTQETQYF	TGTGCCATCAGTGAAGGACTAGCGGGAACCCAAGAGACCCAGTACTTC
TRBJ2-2	-	TRBV28	-	CASSPLTRANANTGELFF	TGTGCCAGCAGTCCCTTGACTAGGGCAAACGCGAACACCGGGGAGCTGTTTTTT
TRBJ2-1	TRBD2	TRBV11-2	-	CASSLGLAGAVGFF	TGTGCCAGCAGCTTGGGACTAGCGGGTGCCGTAGGGTTCTTC
TRBJ2-2	-	TRBV5-1	-	CASSLGGTGELFF	TGCGCCAGCAGCTTAGGGGGCACCGGGGAGCTGTTTTTT
TRBJ2-3	TRBD2	TRBV6-1	-	CASRGTSGRTDTQYF	TGTGCCAGCAGGGGGACTAGCGGGAGAACAGATACGCAGTATTTT
TRBJ1-2	TRBD1	TRBV2	-	CASSELTGGDGYTF	TGTGCCAGCAGTGAACTGACAGGGGGCGATGGCTACACCTTC
TRBJ1-1	-	TRBV7-9	-	CASSPRLGQMNTEAFF	TGTGCCAGCAGCCCCCGACTTGGGCAAATGAACACTGAAGCTTTCTTT
TRBJ1-2	-	TRBV2	-	CASRTVTGTYTF	TGTGCCAGCAGGACCGTGACAGGAACATACACCTTC
TRBJ1-2	-	TRBV29-1	-	CSVGTPTYGYTF	TGCAGCGTTGGGACGCCTACATATGGCTACACCTTC
TRBJ1-2	-	TRBV6-6	-	CASTRQDRTYGYTF	TGTGCCAGCACTAGACAGGATCGAACCTATGGCTACACCTTC
TRBJ2-7	TRBD1	TRBV2	-	CASSPRQGAYEQYF	TGTGCCAGCAGTCCCCGACAGGGGGCCTACGAGCAGTACTTC